This passage covers 15 T cell receptor beta chains from one sample sequenced in a study of molecular identifiers for immune sequencing clone quantification (dated by TCRdb to between 2018 and 2020). Receptor libraries were prepared by PCR. Instrument used: NextSeq 500. Using fastp trimming at Q25 and MiXCR clonotype assembly, TCRdb reanalyzed the public sequencing data and kept in-frame beta chains. For every CDR3 protein sequence, its rows merge into one entry that carries the most common genes and DNA. Here the sample has approximately 320,000 distinct CDR3 sequences; 24% occur a single time. About 0.73% of the sample rests with the top ten. What was sequenced was naive CD8+ T cells from blood, with Jurkat cell RNA spiked in. The cell subset or site label here, explained by the study, means: FACS-sorted CD8+CD4-CCR7+CD45RA+ naive T cells. These receptors were collected from a human donor in good health. Some libraries in this study had Jurkat cell RNA spiked in.

This clonotype appeared many times. The chain recombines TRBV7-9 with TRBJ2-5; TRBD1 agrees at 9 bases. Germline loops: CDR1 SEHNR, CDR2 FQNEAQ (reference sequence). Germline trimming cut 1 base from V and 3 bases from J; bases unmatched to any gene: 6. This CDR3 is built from 16 residues. The CDR3 region is CASSLVTGGKEETQYF. CDR3 bases: TGTGCCAGCAGCTTAGTGACAGGGGGAAAGGAAGAGACCCAGTACTTC. Drawing the rest from reference TRBV7-9 and TRBJ2-5, the complete variable domain is DTGVSQNPRHKITKRGQNVTFRCDPISEHNRLYWYRQTLGQGPEFLTYFQNEAQLEKSRLLSDRFSAERPKGSFSTLEIQRTEQGDSAMYLCASSLVTGGKEETQYFGPGTRLLVL.

V usage is TRBV3-1 and J usage is TRBJ2-7; unclear D gene. V gave up 4 bases and J gave up 2 bases, with 18 bases separating them. From germline, CDR1 is LGHDT and CDR2 YNNKEL (reference sequence). The length of the CDR3 is 16 residues. CDR3 in amino acids: CASSPRIGMMPYEQYF. CDR3 bases: TGTGCCAGCAGCCCCCGTATTGGGATGATGCCCTACGAGCAGTACTTC.

V and J are TRBV5-1 and TRBJ1-1; 9 bases are a match to TRBD1. With 5 bases clipped from V and 3 bases from J, the junction kept 5 bases outside the gene matches. Germline V CDR1 and CDR2: SGHRS, YFSETQ. This CDR3 comprises 14 residues. This chain's CDR3 is CASRWTGEYTEAFF. The CDR3 region has the DNA TGCGCCAGCAGATGGACAGGGGAGTACACTGAAGCTTTCTTT.

Ten or more counts support this clonotype. This chain joins TRBV6-5 and TRBJ2-7, with D maybe TRBD1 (5 bases). V dropped 3 bases and J dropped 2 bases, with 17 bases sitting between them. Germline-derived CDR1 and CDR2 are MNHEY and SVGAGI. The CDR3 contains 16 residues. CDR3 sequence (DNA): TGTGCCAGCAGTTATGGGGCTTACACTGATACCTACGAGCAGTACTTC. Translated: CASSYGAYTDTYEQYF.

This clonotype has only a few counts. CDR3 region: CASSQAGYPSTDTQYF. The DNA of the CDR3 is TGCGCCAGCAGCCAAGCGGGGTACCCTAGCACAGATACGCAGTATTTT. The J gene is TRBJ2-3, the V gene TRBV4-1, with D maybe TRBD2 (5 bases). CDR1 MGHRA and CDR2 YSYEKL come from the germline V gene. Trimming cost V 1 base and J 0 bases, with 11 bases left between them. The CDR3 has 16 residues.

On this clonotype: The junction does not match germline at one end; this may be a read error. V is TRBV12-3 or TRBV12-4 and J is TRBJ1-4; possibly TRBD1 for D (5 bases). The CDR3 has 14 residues. The DNA of the CDR3 is TGTGCCAGCAGGGAGGGGTCAACTAATAAAAAACTGTTTTTT. Its protein is CASREGSTNKKLFF.

This clonotype was seen only a few times. The rearrangement joins TRBV6-5 to TRBJ1-1; maybe TRBD1 (5 bases). The CDR3 covers 16 residues. Germline V CDR1 and CDR2: MNHEY, SVGAGI. Trimming took 2 bases from V and 4 from J, leaving 17 bases between them. Written as DNA, the CDR3 is TGTGCCAGCAGTTACCGGTCGGGCAGGGTTGGCACTGAAGCTTTCTTT. Translation: CASSYRSGRVGTEAFF.

This clonotype was observed at least ten times. The chain links TRBV6-5 to TRBJ2-6; D remains unclear. The germline V gene has CDR1 MNHEY and CDR2 SVGAGI. The V end lost 6 bases, the J end lost 0 bases, and 3 bases lay between the germline ends. The CDR3 runs to 13 residues. The CDR3 loop is CASSTSGANVLTF. CDR3 in DNA: TGTGCCAGCAGCACCTCTGGGGCCAACGTCCTGACTTTC.

The chain recombines TRBV28 with TRBJ2-7, with D perhaps TRBD2 (5 bases). Per the germline V gene, CDR1 is MDHEN and CDR2 is SYDVKM. With 11 bases removed from V and 0 bases from J, the gap between germline ends came to 14 bases. This CDR3 region has 13 residues. CDR3 sequence: CACNERSSYEQYF. CDR3 DNA sequence: TGTGCCTGTAACGAGCGGAGCTCCTACGAGCAGTACTTC. Drawing the rest from reference TRBV28 and TRBJ2-7, the complete variable domain is DVKVTQSSRYLVKRTGEKVFLECVQDMDHENMFWYRQDPGLGLRLIYFSYDVKMKEKGDIPEGYSVSREKKERFSLILESASTNQTSMYLCACNERSSYEQYFGPGTRLTVT.

This clonotype was counted many times. The V and J genes are TRBV4-3 and TRBJ2-5; D is uncertain. The length of the CDR3 is 15 residues. Germline CDR1 and CDR2: LGHNA and YSLEER. The V and J ends lost 0 bases and 4 bases respectively, with 12 bases between them. The CDR3 bases are TGCGCCAGCAGCCAAGATAACGCGTTGGTAGAGACCCAGTACTTC. It specifies CASSQDNALVETQYF.

On this clonotype itself: This clone may be a read error of a much larger clone one base away. This chain connects TRBV29-1 to TRBJ2-7; weak D call: TRBD1 (6 bases). CDR1 is SQVTM and CDR2 is ANQGSEA in the germline V gene. The CDR3 extends over 13 amino acids. The CDR3 bases are TGCAGCGTGAGGACAGACCCCTCCTACAAGCAGTACTTC. The encoded protein is CSVRTDPSYKQYF.

V usage is TRBV6-6 and J usage is TRBJ1-6; the D gene is possibly TRBD1 (5 bases). V lost 2 bases and J lost 0, with 11 bases in between. CDR1 MNHNY and CDR2 SVGAGI come from the germline V gene (reference sequence). The CDR3 extends over 17 amino acids. The CDR3 DNA is TGTGCCAGCAGTTACCTCCGGCAGGGCTCCTATAATTCACCCCTCCACTTT. Translation gives CASSYLRQGSYNSPLHF.

The chain is built from TRBV7-9 and TRBJ2-7, with a tentative D call TRBD2 (5 bases). The V gene's germline CDR1 is SEHNR and CDR2 FQNEAQ (reference sequence). The CDR3 length is 14 residues. Trimming stripped 5 bases from V and 6 bases from J, with 17 bases between. Here the CDR3 reads CASSPRAGPSEQYF. The CDR3 DNA reads TGTGCCAGCAGCCCGAGGGCCGGGCCCTCCGAGCAGTACTTC.

This chain joins TRBV30 and TRBJ1-1, with 10 bases lining up with TRBD1. The junction had 8 bases not matched to a gene; V was cut back by 3 bases and J by 4 bases. Germline loops: CDR1 GTSNPN, CDR2 SVGIG (reference sequence). The CDR3 has 15 amino acids. The CDR3 is CAWSTGTGVSTEAFF. In DNA, the CDR3 is TGTGCCTGGAGCACCGGGACAGGGGTTTCCACTGAAGCTTTCTTT.

Many counts were recorded for this clonotype. V and J are TRBV20-1 and TRBJ2-3, with 11 bases lining up with TRBD1. Germline values: CDR1 DFQATT, CDR2 SNEGSKA (reference sequence). This CDR3 is built from 14 residues. V lost 3 bases and J lost 5; bases outside the gene matches: 4. CDR3 residues: CSASRTGGGDTQYF. CDR3 nucleotides: TGCAGTGCTAGCCGGACAGGGGGCGGAGATACGCAGTATTTT.